This is a list of T cell receptor beta chains from one sample in a study of cytomegalovirus exposure and HLA in healthy donors. Repertoires were generated with immunoSEQ multiplex PCR, while TCRdb's copy carries only in-frame clones and drops some. The sample holds roughly 100,000 clones, approximately 80% seen once. Sequenced: PBMCs. Receptor source: a woman aged 18-29 years in good health and CMV-seropositive. Both conserved end residues are part of each CDR3. D genes are given only for firm matches. Size is stated for part of the rows, as once, few or many counts, or as a class when the clone is expanded.

>TRBJ2-1|14|-|-|TRBV9
CASSASSQRNEQFF
TGTGCCAGCAGCGCCTCCTCCCAACGGAATGAGCAGTTCTTC
>TRBJ2-5|17|TRBD2|-|TRBV5-1
CASSLGASGRVQETQYF
TGCGCCAGCAGCTTGGGAGCTAGCGGGAGGGTCCAAGAGACCCAGTACTTC
>TRBJ2-1|14|TRBD2|-|TRBV29-1
CSALGLAGVNEQFF
TGCAGCGCACTAGGGCTAGCGGGAGTCAATGAGCAGTTCTTC
>TRBJ2-7|18|TRBD1|-|TRBV6-1
CASSEGHPRTGGYYEQYF
TGTGCCAGCAGTGAAGGACACCCCCGGACAGGGGGCTACTACGAGCAGTACTTC
>TRBJ2-1|11|-|few|TRBV11-2
CASSLGEVQFF
TGTGCCAGCAGCTTAGGGGAGGTCCAGTTCTTC
>TRBJ1-5|17|-|-|TRBV15
CATAGDPGKDINQPQHF
TGTGCCACCGCTGGAGACCCAGGGAAAGACATCAATCAGCCCCAGCATTTT
>TRBJ2-1|15|TRBD2|-|TRBV6-5
CASSSFSGSINEQFF
TGTGCCAGCAGTTCGTTTAGCGGGAGTATCAATGAGCAGTTCTTC
>TRBJ2-7|15|-|-|TRBV27
CASSFPGPRGYEQYF
TGTGCCAGCAGTTTTCCCGGTCCCAGAGGCTACGAGCAGTACTTC
>TRBJ2-7|16|TRBD2|-|TRBV14
CASSQHLQREKSEQYF
TGTGCCAGCAGCCAGCATCTGCAGCGGGAGAAATCCGAGCAGTACTTC
>TRBJ1-5|15|TRBD1|few|TRBV7-3
CASSLVGRGPQPQHF
TGTGCCAGCAGCTTAGTGGGCAGGGGGCCTCAGCCCCAGCATTTT
>TRBJ2-5|12|-|-|TRBV2
CASSSVWETQYF
TGTGCCAGCAGTAGCGTTTGGGAGACCCAGTACTTC
>TRBJ1-2|13|-|-|TRBV2
CANRNRVSYGYTF
TGTGCCAACCGGAACAGGGTTAGCTATGGCTACACCTTC
>TRBJ1-2|16|-|few|TRBV5-6
CASRPPLDSLNYGYTF
TGTGCCAGCAGACCGCCTCTGGACAGCCTTAACTATGGCTACACCTTC
>TRBJ2-2|16|TRBD2|-|TRBV9
CASSVALAGGTGELFF
TGTGCCAGCAGCGTAGCACTAGCGGGGGGTACGGGGGAGCTGTTTTTT
>TRBJ1-2|14|-|-|TRBV2
CASSERRADYGYTF
TGTGCCAGCAGTGAAAGGAGGGCCGACTATGGCTACACCTTC
>TRBJ1-1|11|-|-|TRBV19
CATRRGAEAFF
TGTGCCACGCGTAGAGGCGCTGAAGCTTTCTTT
>TRBJ2-3|17|-|-|TRBV9
CASSAKGGPSSTDTQYF
TGTGCCAGCAGCGCTAAGGGGGGGCCCTCTAGCACAGATACGCAGTATTTT
>TRBJ2-4|12|-|-|TRBV18
CASSLGDNIQYF
TGTGCCAGCTCACTAGGAGATAACATTCAGTACTTC
>TRBJ2-3|15|TRBD2|once|TRBV5-1
CASSLREAGTDTQYF
TGCGCCAGCAGCTTGCGGGAGGCCGGCACAGATACGCAGTATTTT
>TRBJ2-7|16|TRBD2|few|TRBV5-4
CASSLVGLAGGNEQYF
TGTGCCAGCAGCTTGGTTGGGCTAGCGGGAGGTAATGAGCAGTACTTC
>TRBJ2-3|16|-|few|TRBV5-1
CASSLGVAGSRDTQYF
TGCGCCAGCAGCTTGGGTGTTGCGGGAAGTAGAGATACGCAGTATTTT
>TRBJ1-4|16|-|-|TRBV2
CASSEGEQGANEKLFF
TGTGCCAGCAGTGAGGGGGAACAGGGAGCTAATGAAAAACTGTTTTTT
>TRBJ2-1|16|TRBD2|few|TRBV28
CASSFAGGGRATEQFF
TGTGCCAGCAGTTTTGCGGGGGGCGGGAGGGCCACTGAGCAGTTCTTC
>TRBJ2-1|13|TRBD2|-|TRBV28
CASTGGGYNEQFF
TGTGCCAGCACCGGGGGGGGGTACAATGAGCAGTTCTTC
>TRBJ2-5|15|TRBD1|-|TRBV7-9
CASSGPGQVSETQYF
TGTGCCAGCAGCGGACCGGGACAGGTTTCAGAGACCCAGTACTTC
>TRBJ1-4|15|TRBD1|-|TRBV30
CAWSAPSGGDEKLFF
TGTGCCTGGAGTGCTCCCTCAGGGGGCGATGAAAAACTGTTTTTT
>TRBJ2-7|16|TRBD2|-|TRBV7-9
CASSWGTSGSQYEQYF
TGTGCCAGCAGCTGGGGGACTAGCGGGAGTCAATACGAGCAGTACTTC
>TRBJ1-6|21|-|-|TRBV28
CASTASPRQGRQSSYNSPLHF
TGTGCCAGCACCGCCTCCCCGCGGCAGGGCAGACAGAGCTCCTATAATTCACCCCTCCACTTT